These 29 T cell receptor beta chains originate from one sample sequenced in a study of response to subunit inactivated influenza vaccine. TCRdb analysed the RT-PCR reads with MiXCR anew, one entry per CDR3 protein. In the table there are approximately 500,000 distinct CDR3 sequences, 10% to 15% of which are singletons. Sequencing was performed on PBMCs from blood, taken around seven weeks after vaccination. These receptor sequences come from a man in his fifties who received an inactivated influenza vaccine.

This clonotype was counted a few times. The chain couples TRBV11-2 to TRBJ2-1, with unresolved D. The ends were cut back, 3 bases at V and 1 base at J, with 7 bases in the middle. Germline assignment: CDR1 SGHAT and CDR2 FQNNGV. This CDR3 contains 14 residues. CDR3 residues: CASSLSLSYNEQFF. Written as DNA, the CDR3 is TGTGCCAGCAGCTTGAGCTTATCCTACAATGAGCAGTTCTTC.

The table lists this clonotype with a few counts. This sequence joins TRBV5-1 and TRBJ2-5, with a weak D call TRBD1 (7 bases). This CDR3 is built from 15 residues. V was pared by 0 bases and J by 0 bases, with 9 bases between. Germline assignment: CDR1 SGHRS and CDR2 YFSETQ. The CDR3 sequence: CASSLARGDQETQYF. CDR3 bases: TGCGCCAGCAGCTTGGCCAGGGGGGACCAAGAGACCCAGTACTTC. Supplemented by reference TRBV5-1 and TRBJ2-5, the full variable domain reads KAGVTQTPRYLIKTRGQQVTLSCSPISGHRSVSWYQQTPGQGLQFLFEYFSETQRNKGNFPGRFSGRQFSNSRSEMNVSTLELGDSALYLCASSLARGDQETQYFGPGTRLLVL.

This clonotype has just a few counts. The chain uses TRBV27 and TRBJ2-1, with a possible D match to TRBD2 (7 bases). The CDR3 loop spans 16 amino acids. Germline values: CDR1 MNHEY, CDR2 SMNVEV (reference sequence). Deletions cut 5 bases from V and 4 bases from J, with 18 bases between. The CDR3 loop is CASSPAGAGPYNEQFF. The DNA for the CDR3 is TGTGCCAGCAGTCCCGCGGGGGCGGGACCTTACAATGAGCAGTTCTTC.

The table lists this clonotype with a few counts. The CDR3 DNA reads TGCGCCAGCAGCCCAAGACGGGACCATGCAAGGGATACGCAGTATTTT. Protein sequence: CASSPRRDHARDTQYF. The chain links TRBV4-1 to TRBJ2-3, with D tentatively TRBD1 or TRBD2 (5 bases each). The CDR3 has 16 residues. V was clipped by 4 bases and J by 6 bases, with 20 bases between them. Looked up from germline, CDR1 is MGHRA and CDR2 is YSYEKL.

Of note for this clonotype: Mismatch with germline at one junction end may stem from a read error. This chain joins TRBV7-7 and TRBJ2-5, with D tentatively TRBD2 (5 bases). Germline assignment: CDR1 SSHAT and CDR2 FNYEAQ (reference sequence). The CDR3 is 14 amino acids. The CDR3 sequence: CASSLATQVQTQYF. In DNA form, the CDR3 reads TGTGCTAGCAGCTTAGCGACCCAGGTGCAGACCCAGTACTTC.

The V and J genes are TRBV24-1 and TRBJ2-2; the D call may be TRBD1 or TRBD2 (6 bases each). Germline V gene data show CDR1 as KGHDR and CDR2 as SFDVKD. CDR3 length equals 15 residues. V lost 5 bases and J 0 bases, leaving 9 bases between the germline ends. The CDR3 protein is CATSAGDTNTGELFF. DNA of the CDR3: TGTGCCACCAGTGCGGGGGACACGAACACCGGGGAGCTGTTTTTT.

The gene calls are TRBV6-1 and TRBJ2-7; 12 bases are a match to TRBD1. This CDR3 has 15 residues. The germline V gene has CDR1 MNHNS and CDR2 SASEGT. V was pared by 5 bases and J by 0 bases, with 2 bases of the junction left unmatched. CDR3 coding DNA: TGTGCCAGCAGTATGGGACAGGGGGCCTCCTACGAGCAGTACTTC. It translates to CASSMGQGASYEQYF.

The J gene is TRBJ2-7, the V gene TRBV10-2, with D perhaps matching TRBD2 (6 bases). Germline CDR1 is WSHSY and CDR2 is SAAADI. The CDR3 sequence is 12 residues long. Trimming stripped 6 bases from V and 6 bases from J, with 12 bases between. CDR3 in DNA: TGCGCCAGCAGAGAACTAGCCTCCGAGCAGTACTTC. Protein sequence: CASRELASEQYF.

The rearrangement uses TRBV12-3 or TRBV12-4 and TRBJ1-2; 9 positions agree with TRBD1. The CDR3 consists of 15 residues. Trimming at V came to 0 bases and at J to 7 bases, leaving 6 bases not matched to a gene. CDR3 residues: CASSLARTGEGGYTF. CDR3 nucleotide sequence: TGTGCCAGCAGTTTAGCCCGGACAGGGGAAGGTGGCTACACCTTC.

This clonotype was counted between two and nine times. J is TRBJ1-5 and V is TRBV12-3 or TRBV12-4; 7 bases align to TRBD1. J gave up 3 bases and V 6 bases, and 11 bases lay outside the gene matches. The CDR3 loop spans 16 amino acids. The CDR3 here is CASSRRTGVTNQPQHF. The CDR3 DNA is TGTGCCAGCAGCCGTAGGACAGGCGTTACCAATCAGCCCCAGCATTTT.

This clonotype has just a few counts. The V call is TRBV20-1, the J call TRBJ1-2, with no clear D. V lost 2 bases and J lost 7, with 11 bases in between. CDR1 and CDR2 (germline): DFQATT, SNEGSKA (reference sequence). The CDR3 covers 12 residues. CDR3 in DNA: TGCAGTGCTAGACGGCTGGGGAGTGGCTACACCTTC. It specifies CSARRLGSGYTF.

The chain recombines TRBV12-3 or TRBV12-4 with TRBJ2-3; the match to TRBD2 covers 10 bases. With V trimmed by 5 bases and J by 7 bases, 9 bases remained unmatched. The CDR3 is 15 residues long. The DNA of the CDR3 is TGTGCCAGCAGTGACAGCGGGGGGGCCGTGAATACGCAGTATTTT. Translating it yields CASSDSGGAVNTQYF.

In this sample, this clonotype turned up a few times. The chain is built from TRBV11-2 and TRBJ2-7; possible D gene TRBD2, 5 bases. The V end was cut by 0 bases, the J end by 7 bases, with 7 bases between. CDR1 and CDR2 from the germline V gene are SGHAT and FQNNGV. This CDR3 region has 12 residues. CDR3 DNA sequence: TGTGCCAGCAGCTTAGATACGGGAGAGCAGTACTTC. This codes for CASSLDTGEQYF.

The CDR3 coding sequence is TGCGCCAGCAGTCCGGGACACTACGGACTACGGGTCTGGGATGAGCAGTTCTTC. Amino acid sequence: CASSPGHYGLRVWDEQFF. The rearrangement uses TRBV5-1 and TRBJ2-1, with D tentatively TRBD1 or TRBD2 (6 bases each). From germline, CDR1 is SGHRS and CDR2 YFSETQ. The CDR3 sequence is 18 residues long. The V end lost 5 bases, the J end lost 8 bases, and 29 bases lay between the germline ends.

V and J are TRBV5-1 and TRBJ2-5, with a possible D match to TRBD1 (5 bases). This CDR3 comprises 14 residues. CDR1 and CDR2 from the germline V gene are SGHRS and YFSETQ. V was shortened by 4 bases and J by 1 base, with 11 bases between the two germline ends. The CDR3 protein is CASSAGQAQETQYF. For the CDR3, the DNA is TGCGCCAGCAGCGCCGGACAAGCCCAAGAGACCCAGTACTTC. Full variable domain (remainder filled in from reference TRBV5-1 and TRBJ2-5): KAGVTQTPRYLIKTRGQQVTLSCSPISGHRSVSWYQQTPGQGLQFLFEYFSETQRNKGNFPGRFSGRQFSNSRSEMNVSTLELGDSALYLCASSAGQAQETQYFGPGTRLLVL.

The genes are TRBV7-2 and TRBJ1-3; 11 nucleotides align to TRBD1. The CDR3 has 17 residues. V dropped 5 bases and J dropped 2; count of bases not matched to a gene: 8. Germline-derived CDR1 and CDR2 are SGHTA and FQGNSA. CDR3 amino acids: CASSTGQGAKTGNTIYF. CDR3 sequence (DNA): TGTGCCAGCAGCACCGGACAGGGGGCGAAGACTGGAAACACCATATATTTT.

This clonotype was recorded many times. The CDR3 sequence: CASSLLRQETQYF. The CDR3 nucleotides are TGTGCCAGCAGTTTACTAAGGCAAGAGACCCAGTACTTC. The V and J genes are TRBV12-3 or TRBV12-4 and TRBJ2-5; D gene ambiguous. The ends were cut back, 2 bases at V and 2 bases at J, with 6 bases in the middle. The CDR3 extends over 13 amino acids.

Concerning this clonotype: In this CDR3 the conserved last residue, phenylalanine or tryptophan, is missing, so a read error is likely. The DNA is omitted, as the CDR3 cannot be located on it reliably, and the CDR3 follows TCRdb's listing. The chain combines TRBV4-3 with TRBJ2-5; the DNA was not used to check the table's D call, TRBD2. From its first to its last residue, the CDR3 has 15 amino acids. Germline lookup yields CDR1 LGHNA and CDR2 YSLEER. The CDR3 region is CASSQAGVPQSTGSL.

This clonotype was detected ten times or more. This sequence joins TRBV12-3 or TRBV12-4 and TRBJ2-1, with TRBD2 identical over 11 bases. Unmatched junction bases numbered 3, after V lost 3 bases and J lost 8 bases. This CDR3 has 14 residues. The CDR3 spells CASSFLAGGYEQFF. The CDR3 DNA reads as TGTGCCAGCAGTTTCCTAGCGGGAGGATATGAGCAGTTCTTC.

The V call is TRBV29-1, the J call TRBJ1-4; D gene unclear. V dropped 4 bases and J dropped 0 bases, with 15 bases sitting between them. Germline CDR1 is SQVTM and CDR2 is ANQGSEA. The CDR3 consists of 16 residues. The CDR3 is CSVVLVPQSTNEKLFF. The CDR3 region has the DNA TGCAGCGTTGTTCTTGTGCCGCAGTCAACTAATGAAAAACTGTTTTTT.

A few counts support this clonotype. The J gene is TRBJ2-3, the V gene TRBV5-5, with TRBD2 identical over 12 bases. CDR3 length: 16 residues. The germline CDR1 and CDR2 sequences are SGHKS and YYEKEE (reference sequence). The junction had 5 bases not matched to a gene; V was cut back by 4 bases and J by 2 bases. The CDR3 coding sequence is TGTGCCAGCAGCATAGGACTAGCGGGGATCACAGATACGCAGTATTTT. It codes for CASSIGLAGITDTQYF.

The chain is built from TRBV7-2 and TRBJ2-1; 9 bases match TRBD2. The V gene end was trimmed by 8 bases and the J gene end by 7 bases; junction bases not matched to a gene: 12. There are 15 residues in the CDR3. Per the germline V gene, CDR1 is SGHTA and CDR2 is FQGNSA. The CDR3 loop reads CASRRGGAGRNEQFF. CDR3 in DNA: TGTGCCAGCCGGCGGGGGGGGGCTGGGCGGAATGAGCAGTTCTTC. Full variable domain (rest looked up from reference TRBV7-2 and TRBJ2-1): GAGVSQSPSNKVTEKGKDVELRCDPISGHTALYWYRQSLGQGLEFLIYFQGNSAPDKSGLPSDRFSAERTGGSVSTLTIQRTQQEDSAVYLCASRRGGAGRNEQFFGPGTRLTVL.

V gene TRBV29-1 combines with J gene TRBJ2-5; 8 positions match TRBD2. The CDR3 length is 14 residues. The V and J ends lost 3 bases and 5 bases, in that order; junction bases with no gene match: 8. Germline V gene sequence: CDR1 SQVTM, CDR2 ANQGSEA. CDR3 region: CSVDKAGAGETQYF. CDR3 coding DNA: TGCAGCGTTGATAAAGCGGGAGCGGGGGAGACCCAGTACTTC.

The chain has TRBV5-1 and TRBJ2-6, with D uncertain. Germline V lookup: CDR1 SGHRS, CDR2 YFSETQ. CDR3 length: 16 amino acids. Between the trimmed V and J ends, which lost 4 bases and 0 bases, there was a span of 11 bases. CDR3: CASSTQVASGANVLTF. CDR3 nucleotides: TGCGCCAGCAGCACCCAGGTGGCCTCTGGGGCCAACGTCCTGACTTTC.

There are a few counts of this clonotype. This rearrangement joins TRBV2 to TRBJ2-7, with 8 bases identical to TRBD1. This CDR3 spans 14 amino acids. V shed 6 bases, J shed 0 bases, and the junction held 4 bases outside the gene matches. The germline V gene has CDR1 SNHLY and CDR2 FYNNEI. CDR3 sequence reads: CASRDRDHSYEQYF. In nucleotides, the CDR3 is TGTGCCAGCAGGGACAGGGACCACTCCTACGAGCAGTACTTC.

This clonotype was seen a handful of times. V usage is TRBV10-3 and J usage is TRBJ2-7; D uncertain. Deletions cut 2 bases from V and 6 bases from J, with 8 bases between. Germline V gene sequence: CDR1 ENHRY, CDR2 SYGVKD. The CDR3 covers 12 residues. CDR3 protein: CAISEGTLEQYF. DNA for the CDR3: TGTGCCATCAGTGAGGGTACGCTCGAGCAGTACTTC.

The table lists this clonotype with a few counts. This rearrangement joins TRBV4-1 to TRBJ2-1, with D hard to call. The CDR3 length is 15 residues. V was clipped by 6 bases and J by 6 bases, with 18 bases between them. Per the germline V gene, CDR1 is MGHRA and CDR2 is YSYEKL. CDR3 sequence reads: CASRPQRNYGNEQFF. DNA for the CDR3: TGCGCCAGCAGACCACAACGAAATTATGGCAATGAGCAGTTCTTC.

The chain carries TRBV7-2 and TRBJ2-7; 7 bases line up with TRBD2. The CDR3 is 15 amino acids. The germline V gene encodes CDR1 SGHTA and CDR2 FQGNSA. The V segment lost 1 base and the J segment 2 bases; nucleotides outside the gene matches: 5. Here the CDR3 DNA reads TGTGCCAGCAGCTTAGTAGGCGGGGGTCCCTACGAGCAGTACTTC. Translation: CASSLVGGGPYEQYF.

This clonotype was counted a few times. The chain has TRBV7-8 and TRBJ2-3; 10 bases fit TRBD2. The germline CDR1 and CDR2 sequences are SGHVS and FQNEAQ. V shed 4 bases and J 5 bases; nucleotides not matched to a gene: 3. The CDR3 is 14 amino acids. The CDR3 bases are TGTGCCAGCAGCTGGGGACTAGCGAAAGATACGCAGTATTTT. This translates into CASSWGLAKDTQYF.